A single sample is the source of the 26 T cell receptor beta chains below, sequenced in a study of shared clonotypes between healthy human individuals (dated by TCRdb to 2018 to 2020). CD8 naive samples were obtained by positive selection for CCR7 among CD45RO-negative cells, yielding a CD45RA+CCR7+ population from which TemRA cells were excluded. The library came from the immunoSEQ multiplex PCR assay. The table was pulled from immuneACCESS by TCRdb, which kept in-frame rearrangements only. Such tables lose some clones; where checked, under half of the loss comes from unresolved V genes, and the rest has no known cause. The sample table shows roughly 1,800,000 clones, and about 95% are seen once. In total, the top ten clones hold around 1% of the sample. Sequences were obtained from naive CD8+ T cells sorted from blood. The sample's cell subset or site, from its label and the paper: CD45RA+CCR7+. The receptors were gathered from a man aged 18 to 30 in good health.

The chain has TRBV14 and TRBJ2-2, with D tentatively TRBD1 or TRBD2 (5 bases each). V lost 4 bases, J lost 6 bases, and 9 bases lay in between. This CDR3 contains 13 residues. Germline assignment: CDR1 SGHDN and CDR2 FVKESK. CDR3 sequence (DNA): TGTGCCAGCAGCCCAGGGAGACCCGGGGAGCTGTTTTTT. As protein: CASSPGRPGELFF.

This clone was picked up one time. The genes are TRBV6-5 and TRBJ1-4; TRBD1 matches at 8 bases. The CDR3 has 14 amino acids. V lost 8 bases to trimming and J lost 8 bases; unmatched junction nucleotides: 10. Per the germline V gene, CDR1 is MNHEY and CDR2 is SVGAGI. The CDR3 region has the DNA TGTGCCAGCGCCACGACAGGGGAGGACGAAAAACTGTTTTTT. Amino acid sequence: CASATTGEDEKLFF.

The genes are TRBV13 and TRBJ2-7; D is perhaps TRBD1 or TRBD2 (5 bases each). The germline V gene encodes CDR1 PRHDT and CDR2 FYEKMQ (reference sequence). V was pared by 3 bases and J by 3 bases, with 15 bases between. This CDR3 comprises 15 residues. CDR3 nucleotides: TGTGCCAGCAGCTTGCAGGGTGGGAGATACTACGAGCAGTACTTC. This codes for CASSLQGGRYYEQYF.

This chain joins TRBV27 and TRBJ1-1; TRBD1 is a possible D gene (6 bases). Per the germline V gene, CDR1 is MNHEY and CDR2 is SMNVEV (reference sequence). The CDR3 extends over 15 amino acids. The V and J ends lost 3 bases and 5 bases respectively, with 16 bases between them. CDR3 region: CASSLRWGGLTEAFF. CDR3 in DNA: TGTGCCAGCAGTTTGAGGTGGGGGGGGCTTACTGAAGCTTTCTTT.

This chain joins TRBV6-6 and TRBJ2-7; a possible D gene is TRBD2 (5 bases). This CDR3 comprises 13 residues. The germline V gene encodes CDR1 MNHNY and CDR2 SVGAGI (reference sequence). Between the trimmed V and J ends, which lost 2 bases and 6 bases, there was a span of 11 bases. The DNA for the CDR3 is TGTGCCAGCAGTTACCCTGAGGGCGGCGAGCAGTACTTC. Its translation is CASSYPEGGEQYF.

This clone was recorded only once. The chain recombines TRBV1 with TRBJ2-1; TRBD1, the table's D call, lacks a check against the DNA. TRBV1 corresponds to a pseudogene. The CDR3 totals 12 residues. CDR3: CTSRTGTHEQFF. In nucleotides, the CDR3 is TGCACCAGCCGGACAGGGACCCATGAGCAGTTCTTC.

The J gene is TRBJ1-1, the V gene TRBV27; 10 bases are shared with TRBD1. Unmatched junction bases numbered 3, after V lost 6 bases and J lost 2 bases. CDR3 size: 14 residues. Germline CDR1 is MNHEY and CDR2 is SMNVEV (reference sequence). CDR3 amino acids: CASRTGGSNTEAFF. CDR3 sequence (DNA): TGTGCCAGCAGGACAGGGGGCAGCAACACTGAAGCTTTCTTT.

The V and J genes are TRBV4-1 and TRBJ2-3; TRBD2 agrees at 10 bases. After removal of 0 bases from V and 5 bases from J, the junction contained 14 bases not matched to a gene. The length of the CDR3 is 19 residues. Germline V gene data show CDR1 as MGHRA and CDR2 as YSYEKL. The CDR3 sequence is CASSQDSGTSAGGGDTQYF. Written as DNA, the CDR3 is TGCGCCAGCAGCCAAGATTCCGGGACTAGCGCAGGGGGGGGAGATACGCAGTATTTT.

The CDR3 loop reads CSVWSTEAFF. CDR3 bases: TGCAGCGTCTGGAGTACTGAAGCTTTCTTT. This chain connects TRBV29-1 to TRBJ1-1, with D uncertain. V lost 6 bases and J 5 bases, leaving 7 bases between the germline ends. Germline V gene sequence: CDR1 SQVTM, CDR2 ANQGSEA. This CDR3 comprises 10 residues.

The rearrangement links TRBV7-2 to TRBJ1-5, with D hard to call. The CDR3 is made up of 14 amino acids. CDR1 is SGHTA and CDR2 is FQGNSA in the germline V gene. V lost 2 bases and J 1 base, leaving 6 bases between the germline ends. The CDR3, as DNA: TGTGCCAGCAGCTTACTGGACAGCAATCAGCCCCAGCATTTT. It encodes CASSLLDSNQPQHF. The variable domain in full, completed from reference TRBV7-2 and TRBJ1-5, reads GAGVSQSPSNKVTEKGKDVELRCDPISGHTALYWYRQSLGQGLEFLIYFQGNSAPDKSGLPSDRFSAERTGGSVSTLTIQRTQQEDSAVYLCASSLLDSNQPQHFGDGTRLSIL.

The J gene is TRBJ1-6, the V gene TRBV28; no clear D gene. The V gene's germline CDR1 is MDHEN and CDR2 SYDVKM. The CDR3 totals 15 residues. Trimming took 1 base from V and 8 from J, leaving 12 bases between them. This CDR3 reads CASSLFLSRDSPLHF. The DNA for the CDR3 is TGTGCCAGCAGTTTATTTCTAAGTCGGGATTCACCCCTCCACTTT.

V is TRBV4-1 and J is TRBJ2-1; D unclear. The CDR3 is 15 amino acids. CDR1 is MGHRA, CDR2 YSYEKL, per germline. Trimming took 0 bases from V and 4 from J, leaving 10 bases between them. For the CDR3, the DNA is TGCGCCAGCAGCCAAGATATGCCGGTTTACAATGAGCAGTTCTTC. Residues: CASSQDMPVYNEQFF.

V is TRBV27 and J is TRBJ2-5, with D perhaps TRBD2 (7 bases). The germline gives CDR1 MNHEY, CDR2 SMNVEV (reference sequence). The CDR3 runs to 15 residues. Trimming removed 1 base at V and 2 bases at J, with 11 bases between. This CDR3 reads CASSLFAGAQETQYF. The CDR3 DNA reads as TGTGCCAGCAGTTTATTTGCGGGGGCTCAAGAGACCCAGTACTTC.

On this clone: Distinct nucleotide sequences in the sample also encode this CDR3. The chain combines TRBV5-1 with TRBJ2-1; perhaps TRBD2 as D (6 bases). This CDR3 contains 13 residues. Trimming removed 1 base at V and 5 bases at J, with 7 bases between. Germline V gene lookup returns CDR1 SGHRS and CDR2 YFSETQ. CDR3 amino acids: CASSLPGDNEQFF. DNA of the CDR3: TGCGCCAGCAGCTTGCCGGGGGACAATGAGCAGTTCTTC.

The chain links TRBV9 to TRBJ2-3, with D perhaps TRBD2 (5 bases). The germline V gene encodes CDR1 SGDLS and CDR2 YYNGEE. The ends were cut back, 4 bases at V and 2 bases at J, with 17 bases in the middle. The CDR3 extends over 16 amino acids. The CDR3 sequence: CASSPLRATSTDTQYF. CDR3 bases: TGTGCCAGCAGCCCCCTGCGGGCCACCTCCACAGATACGCAGTATTTT.

This clone appeared a single time. The chain recombines TRBV9 with TRBJ2-3, with a possible D match to TRBD2 (6 bases). V lost 0 bases and J lost 4, with 12 bases in between. CDR3 length: 15 amino acids. Per the germline V gene, CDR1 is SGDLS and CDR2 is YYNGEE. The CDR3 coding sequence is TGTGCCAGCAGCGTAGGTGGCGGGGACGCAGATACGCAGTATTTT. Amino acids: CASSVGGGDADTQYF.

The chain employs TRBV5-5 and TRBJ2-1; 7 positions agree with TRBD2. CDR1 SGHKS and CDR2 YYEKEE come from the germline V gene (reference sequence). The CDR3 sequence is 16 residues long. The junction had 10 bases not matched to a gene; V was cut back by 5 bases and J by 2 bases. Written as DNA, the CDR3 is TGTGCCAGCAGTTTTATAGCGGGCCTGACCTACAATGAGCAGTTCTTC. Protein product: CASSFIAGLTYNEQFF.

Remarks on this clone: The same CDR3 arises from other DNA sequences in this sample as well. CDR3 nucleotides: TGTGCCAGCAGCTTAGAATCAGGGACCTACGAGCAGTACTTC. Amino acid sequence: CASSLESGTYEQYF. The chain joins TRBV7-6 to TRBJ2-7; the D gene is possibly TRBD1 (5 bases). The CDR3 covers 14 residues. Germline V gives CDR1 SGHVS, CDR2 FNYEAQ. V shed 1 base and J shed 2 bases, with 9 bases lying between them.

The chain combines TRBV18 with TRBJ2-3, with D hard to call. The V end was cut by 5 bases, the J end by 1 base, with 4 bases between. The CDR3 is 12 residues long. Per the germline V gene, CDR1 is KGHSH and CDR2 is LQKENI. DNA of the CDR3: TGTGCCAGCTCAGACGGCACAGATACGCAGTATTTT. Translated, it gives CASSDGTDTQYF.

Note on this clone: The identical CDR3 is also encoded by other nucleotide sequences in the sample. V usage is TRBV5-6 and J usage is TRBJ1-1, with 8 nucleotides matching TRBD1. V gave up 4 bases and J gave up 1 base; unmatched junction bases: 3. This CDR3 has 14 residues. Germline V gives CDR1 SGHDT, CDR2 YYEEEE. The CDR3 DNA is TGTGCCAGCAGCCCTGGGACAGGGAACACTGAAGCTTTCTTT. The encoded protein is CASSPGTGNTEAFF.

As regards this clone: Other DNA sequences in this specimen translate into the identical CDR3. V is TRBV4-3 and J is TRBJ2-7; 7 positions agree with TRBD1. The length of the CDR3 is 15 residues. Trimming removed 0 bases from V and 4 bases from J; junction bases left unmatched: 6. Per germline, CDR1 LGHNA and CDR2 YSLEER. As DNA, the CDR3 is TGCGCCAGCAGCCAAGAAAGGGACAGCCGTTACGAGCAGTACTTC. Protein: CASSQERDSRYEQYF.

The chain carries TRBV10-3 and TRBJ2-2; D is perhaps TRBD2 (5 bases). CDR3 length: 14 residues. Trimming left V 10 bases short and J 1 base short, with 13 bases between. Germline V gene sequence: CDR1 ENHRY, CDR2 SYGVKD. CDR3 loop: CASNDGGNTGELFF. The CDR3 DNA is TGTGCCAGCAATGACGGAGGGAACACCGGGGAGCTGTTTTTT.

This clone was seen once. Here the CDR3 reads CAGETSGSSYEQYF. CDR3 nucleotides: TGTGCCGGGGAGACTAGCGGGAGTTCCTACGAGCAGTACTTC. The chain combines TRBV19 with TRBJ2-7; 12 bases map to TRBD2. Germline loops: CDR1 LNHDA, CDR2 SQIVND (reference sequence). The CDR3 extends over 14 amino acids. The V segment lost 11 bases and the J segment 1 base; nucleotides outside the gene matches: 6.

The genes are TRBV27 and TRBJ2-3, with TRBD2 identical over 9 bases. Germline V gene data show CDR1 as MNHEY and CDR2 as SMNVEV (reference sequence). This CDR3 comprises 16 residues. V shed 5 bases, J shed 2 bases, and the junction held 8 bases outside the gene matches. This CDR3 is CASSPGTSTYTDTQYF. The CDR3 DNA sequence: TGTGCCAGCAGTCCGGGGACTAGCACGTACACAGATACGCAGTATTTT.

CDR3: CSDMGQGNYGYTF. CDR3 in DNA: TGCAGCGATATGGGACAGGGGAACTATGGCTACACCTTC. This chain joins TRBV29-1 and TRBJ1-2; TRBD1 matches at 10 bases. The CDR3 runs 13 residues. V shed 7 bases and J 2 bases; nucleotides not matched to a gene: 4. Germline V gives CDR1 SQVTM, CDR2 ANQGSEA.

V usage is TRBV4-1 and J usage is TRBJ1-5; D is ambiguous. CDR3 length equals 15 residues. V lost 5 bases and J 5 bases, leaving 16 bases between the germline ends. Germline CDR1 MGHRA, CDR2 YSYEKL. Here the CDR3 reads CASSSYPGQDQPQHF. CDR3 DNA sequence: TGCGCCAGCAGCTCTTATCCCGGCCAAGATCAGCCCCAGCATTTT.